The 13 T cell receptor beta chains in this list originate from one sample, sequenced in a study of Ad26.COV2.S vaccination and SARS-CoV-2 variants. TCRdb keeps only in-frame clones here, not all; method: immunoSEQ multiplex PCR. Found here are approximately 450,000 clones, roughly 90% of them singletons; the top ten hold roughly an eighth. Stated treatment: 19 received Ad26.COV2.S at low or high dose, single or two shots; about 5 received placebo; per-sample allocation not given. The study sampled participants on day 63 after the first vaccine or placebo injection. Sequencing was performed on peripheral blood, taken in a trial of Ad26.COV2.S vaccine versus placebo. The source is a person aged 18-60 years who received the Ad26.COV2.S COVID-19 vaccine or a placebo.

This chain links TRBV24-1 with TRBJ2-1; TRBD2 is a possible D gene (6 bases). Trimming took 0 bases from V and 8 from J, leaving 16 bases between them. From germline, CDR1 is KGHDR and CDR2 SFDVKD. CDR3 length: 16 amino acids. The DNA for the CDR3 is TGTGCCACCAGTGATTTGAATATTCGGGCGGGGCATGAGCAGTTCTTC. Amino acids: CATSDLNIRAGHEQFF.

This clone was seen just once. The chain carries TRBV7-2 and TRBJ2-3; 8 nucleotides align to TRBD1. CDR1 and CDR2 (germline): SGHTA, FQGNSA. The ends lost 5 bases at V and 8 bases at J; junction bases unmatched: 9. The CDR3 extends over 14 amino acids. CDR3 amino acids: CASSPAAQGGTQYF. CDR3 bases: TGTGCCAGCAGCCCGGCGGCACAGGGGGGTACGCAGTATTTT.

The genes are TRBV14 and TRBJ1-2; D gene uncertain. The ends were cut back, 1 base at V and 8 bases at J, with 11 bases in the middle. The CDR3 is 13 amino acids. The germline CDR1 and CDR2 sequences are SGHDN and FVKESK. CDR3 DNA: TGTGCCAGCAGCCAAGGGGCTTGGGAAGGCTACACCTTC. Translated: CASSQGAWEGYTF.

The genes are TRBV4-3 and TRBJ1-3; D not certain. CDR1 is LGHNA and CDR2 is YSLEER in the germline V gene. The V end lost 0 bases, the J end lost 0 bases, and 9 bases lay between the germline ends. The CDR3 contains 16 residues. The CDR3 here is CASSQERSASGNTIYF. CDR3 DNA: TGCGCCAGCAGCCAAGAACGATCAGCCTCTGGAAACACCATATATTTT.

The chain employs TRBV7-9 and TRBJ2-3, with 9 bases fitting TRBD2. Trimming took 4 bases from V and 4 from J; bases not matched to a gene: 15. CDR1 is SEHNR and CDR2 is FQNEAQ in the germline V gene (reference sequence). CDR3 length: 18 amino acids. The CDR3 sequence: CASSSPTFTSGFADTQYF. The CDR3 DNA reads TGTGCCAGCAGCTCGCCTACATTTACTAGCGGGTTCGCAGATACGCAGTATTTT.

This sequence joins TRBV28 and TRBJ2-7; 10 bases fit TRBD2. Per germline, CDR1 MDHEN and CDR2 SYDVKM. The CDR3 loop spans 16 amino acids. J was trimmed by 4 bases and V by 7 bases; bases with no gene match: 13. CDR3 loop: CASTETSGLKWYEQYF. The DNA of the CDR3 is TGTGCCAGCACCGAGACTAGCGGGCTAAAGTGGTACGAGCAGTACTTC.

V gene TRBV6-2 or TRBV6-3 combines with J gene TRBJ1-1, with D unresolved. V gave up 2 bases and J gave up 4 bases, with 11 bases separating them. CDR1 is MNHEY and CDR2 is SVGEGT in the germline V gene. The CDR3 is made up of 14 amino acids. CDR3 coding DNA: TGTGCCAGCAGTTACGCTCACTCGGCCACTGAAGCTTTCTTT. Translating gives CASSYAHSATEAFF.

In its sample, this clone was seen once. CDR3 DNA sequence: TGCGCCAGCAGCCAAGAAGGAGGGTTGACTAATGAAAAACTGTTTTTT. This codes for CASSQEGGLTNEKLFF. This rearrangement joins TRBV4-3 to TRBJ1-4; D gene uncertain. CDR3 length: 16 amino acids. Trimming removed 0 bases from V and 2 bases from J, with 10 bases in between. Germline V gives CDR1 LGHNA, CDR2 YSLEER.

The chain couples TRBV30 to TRBJ1-1; possibly TRBD1 for D (5 bases). V lost 4 bases, J lost 1 base, and 10 bases lay in between. The CDR3 runs 13 residues. CDR1 is GTSNPN and CDR2 is SVGIG in the germline V gene (reference sequence). The DNA for the CDR3 is TGTGCCTGGAACTTTGGGGGGAACACTGAAGCTTTCTTT. The encoded protein is CAWNFGGNTEAFF.

The rearrangement uses TRBV7-9 and TRBJ1-1; no clear D. The CDR3 runs to 13 residues. V lost 1 base and J 6 bases, leaving 9 bases between the germline ends. Germline V gene sequence: CDR1 SEHNR, CDR2 FQNEAQ (reference sequence). Written as DNA, the CDR3 is TGTGCCAGCAGCTTAGGGTCCTCGGCTGAAGCTTTCTTT. Translation gives CASSLGSSAEAFF.

This rearrangement joins TRBV20-1 to TRBJ1-1; 10 positions match TRBD1. The CDR3 is 14 amino acids. V lost 3 bases to trimming and J lost 5 bases; unmatched junction nucleotides: 6. Germline V lookup: CDR1 DFQATT, CDR2 SNEGSKA (reference sequence). This CDR3 is CSASLTGGETEAFF. The CDR3 region has the DNA TGCAGTGCTAGTTTGACAGGGGGCGAGACTGAAGCTTTCTTT.

The rearrangement uses TRBV6-2 or TRBV6-3 and TRBJ2-7; 11 bases line up with TRBD2. Germline loops: CDR1 MNHEY, CDR2 SVGEGT. Trimming removed 5 bases from V and 0 bases from J; junction bases left unmatched: 6. The CDR3 consists of 16 residues. The CDR3, as DNA: TGTGCCAGCAGTCGACTCGGACTAGCGGGCTCCTACGAGCAGTACTTC. It encodes CASSRLGLAGSYEQYF.

V usage is TRBV7-9 and J usage is TRBJ2-3; 10 nucleotides agree with TRBD2. CDR3 length: 16 residues. The germline V gene has CDR1 SEHNR and CDR2 FQNEAQ (reference sequence). V was clipped by 7 bases and J by 0 bases; unmatched bases: 7. DNA for the CDR3: TGTGCCAGCACCCGGACTAGCGGAGCTAGCACAGATACGCAGTATTTT. This codes for CASTRTSGASTDTQYF.